Following are 31 T cell receptor beta chains from one sample sequenced in a study of neurological immune-mediated disorders. TCRdb re-called the 5' RACE reads with MiXCR, one entry per CDR3 protein. The data contain 20,000 or so distinct CDR3 sequences, more than 2% of them singletons. Source material: PBMCs. The receptors originated from a woman aged 18-29 years with multiple sclerosis.

This clonotype was counted at least ten times. This chain joins TRBV3-1 and TRBJ2-3; a weak D match, TRBD1 (6 bases). Germline V lookup: CDR1 LGHDT, CDR2 YNNKEL (reference sequence). V was cut by 5 bases and J by 0 bases, with 12 bases left in between. The CDR3 spans 15 residues. The CDR3 protein is CASSFRGGSTDTQYF. CDR3 coding DNA: TGTGCCAGCAGCTTCAGGGGTGGGAGCACAGATACGCAGTATTTT.

The sample holds many counts of this clonotype. J is TRBJ2-1 and V is TRBV3-1, with 9 positions matching TRBD2. The CDR3 runs 15 residues. Germline V gene sequence: CDR1 LGHDT, CDR2 YNNKEL (reference sequence). With 2 bases clipped from V and 2 bases from J, the junction kept 1 base outside the gene matches. This CDR3 reads CASSQSGGTYNEQFF. In DNA, the CDR3 is TGTGCCAGCAGCCAAAGCGGGGGGACCTACAATGAGCAGTTCTTC.

This clonotype was counted ten times or more. The chain combines TRBV3-1 with TRBJ2-7, with D perhaps matching TRBD2 (5 bases). V lost 0 bases, J lost 2 bases, and 17 bases lay in between. The CDR3 loop spans 17 amino acids. CDR1 LGHDT and CDR2 YNNKEL come from the germline V gene (reference sequence). CDR3: CASSQDLVRVGAYEQYV. The CDR3 coding sequence is TGTGCCAGCAGCCAAGATCTTGTGCGGGTGGGTGCCTACGAGCAGTACGTC.

The table lists this clonotype with many counts. The chain is built from TRBV11-2 and TRBJ2-7; TRBD2 might be the D (6 bases). Trimming pared 1 base from V and 5 bases from J, leaving 15 bases between. Germline V gives CDR1 SGHAT, CDR2 FQNNGV. The length of the CDR3 is 15 residues. In nucleotides, the CDR3 is TGTGCCAGCAGCTTAGTAGGACTACCTCCCCACGAGCAGTACTTC. The encoded protein is CASSLVGLPPHEQYF.

This clonotype was seen at least ten times. The V gene is TRBV12-3 or TRBV12-4, the J gene TRBJ2-7; 7 nucleotides align to TRBD2. The V and J ends lost 11 bases and 3 bases, in that order; junction bases with no gene match: 13. The CDR3 is 14 residues long. CDR3 bases: TGTGCCTCCCGTCGAGCTAGCGGCGACTACGAGCAGTACTTC. Its translation: CASRRASGDYEQYF.

This clonotype was seen ten or more times. The V call is TRBV9, the J call TRBJ2-1; 8 bases fit TRBD2. The germline V gene encodes CDR1 SGDLS and CDR2 YYNGEE. The CDR3 runs to 15 residues. With 4 bases clipped from V and 2 bases from J, the junction kept 5 bases outside the gene matches. The CDR3 bases are TGTGCCAGCAGCCCTTTAGCGGGGACCTACAATGAGCAGTTCTTC. Protein sequence: CASSPLAGTYNEQFF.

This clonotype was detected ten times or more. This chain links TRBV20-1 with TRBJ2-2; TRBD2 aligns across 13 bases. The V segment lost 4 bases and the J segment 4 bases; nucleotides outside the gene matches: 9. The CDR3 has 17 residues. Germline V gene sequence: CDR1 DFQATT, CDR2 SNEGSKA (reference sequence). Here the CDR3 DNA reads TGCAGTGCTACAAAGGGACTAGCGGGAAAAGGCACCGGGGAGCTGTTTTTT. Protein sequence: CSATKGLAGKGTGELFF.

There are many counts of this clonotype. This sequence joins TRBV20-1 and TRBJ2-3; 9 bases align to TRBD1. The germline V gene encodes CDR1 DFQATT and CDR2 SNEGSKA (reference sequence). Trimming at V came to 6 bases and at J to 2 bases, leaving 3 bases not matched to a gene. The CDR3 totals 13 residues. The CDR3 loop is CSARDRATDTQYF. CDR3 DNA: TGCAGTGCCCGGGACAGGGCCACAGATACGCAGTATTTT.

This clonotype has ten or more counts. The chain joins TRBV20-1 to TRBJ1-5; 8 bases are a match to TRBD1. The germline CDR1 and CDR2 sequences are DFQATT and SNEGSKA (reference sequence). After removal of 3 bases from V and 4 bases from J, the junction contained 8 bases not matched to a gene. The CDR3 is 15 residues long. The CDR3 coding sequence is TGCAGTGCTAGCAGGGGGCTCGGACGGAATCAGCCCCAGCATTTT. Protein sequence: CSASRGLGRNQPQHF.

This clonotype has a count of ten or more. The V call is TRBV20-1, the J call TRBJ2-1; D not resolved. Trimming pared 2 bases from V and 3 bases from J, leaving 14 bases between. Per germline, CDR1 DFQATT and CDR2 SNEGSKA (reference sequence). The CDR3 contains 15 residues. The chain's CDR3 is CSARLDSANYNEQFF. The CDR3 region has the DNA TGCAGTGCTAGACTCGACTCCGCAAACTACAATGAGCAGTTCTTC.

This clonotype appeared many times. This sequence joins TRBV20-1 and TRBJ2-7; TRBD1 aligns across 8 bases. The germline V gene has CDR1 DFQATT and CDR2 SNEGSKA (reference sequence). Germline trimming cut 6 bases from V and 7 bases from J; bases unmatched to any gene: 11. CDR3 length equals 13 residues. The CDR3 DNA follows: TGCAGTGCGGGGACAGGTTGGTTGGGGGAGCAGTACTTC. Protein: CSAGTGWLGEQYF.

This clonotype was observed a handful of times. The conserved phenylalanine or tryptophan is not found at the CDR3 terminus, so this likely reflects a read error. This rearrangement joins TRBV9 to TRBJ2-5; D not resolved. Per the germline V gene, CDR1 is SGDLS and CDR2 is YYNGEE. The CDR3 covers 14 residues. V lost 0 bases to trimming and J lost 5 bases, with 11 bases between them. CDR3 sequence (DNA): TGTGCCAGCAGCGTAGGGTTGGAGAGCGAGACCCAGTACTTA. The encoded protein is CASSVGLESETQYL.

This clonotype was seen many times. The DNA of the CDR3 is TGCAGTGCTCCGCGAAACAAAGCGGGAAGGGGCACCGGGGAGCTGTTTTTT. It yields the protein CSAPRNKAGRGTGELFF. V usage is TRBV20-1 and J usage is TRBJ2-2; 7 nucleotides align to TRBD2. Germline V gene sequence: CDR1 DFQATT, CDR2 SNEGSKA (reference sequence). After removal of 5 bases from V and 4 bases from J, the junction contained 16 bases not matched to a gene. This CDR3 has 17 residues.

At least ten counts were recorded for this clonotype. An end of the junction does not agree with germline; a read error may underlie this. The chain is built from TRBV7-7 and TRBJ2-3, with 7 bases matching TRBD1. Germline V CDR1 and CDR2: SSHAT, FNYEAQ (reference sequence). CDR3 length: 14 residues. CDR3 loop: CASSLEKTGSTQYF. DNA for the CDR3: TGTGCTAGCAGCTTAGAGAAGACAGGGAGTACGCAGTATTTT.

This chain connects TRBV5-6 to TRBJ1-1, with no clear D. This CDR3 spans 13 amino acids. V lost 7 bases to trimming and J lost 5 bases, with 15 bases between them. Per the germline V gene, CDR1 is SGHDT and CDR2 is YYEEEE. CDR3 nucleotides: TGTGCCAGCCATGTGTCCCTGGTGACTGAAGCTTTCTTT. Protein product: CASHVSLVTEAFF.

In its sample, this clonotype was seen many times. The chain couples TRBV11-2 to TRBJ2-7; D unclear. V lost 4 bases and J lost 4, with 5 bases in between. The CDR3 is 11 residues long. Germline CDR1 reads SGHAT; CDR2 reads FQNNGV. The CDR3: CASSYRYEQYF. CDR3 nucleotide sequence: TGTGCCAGCAGCTATCGGTACGAGCAGTACTTC.

V and J are TRBV12-2 and TRBJ1-2; no check of the table's D call, TRBD1, against the DNA was made. TRBV12-2 is described as a pseudogene. The CDR3 runs 15 residues. The CDR3 protein is CASRFRGAFDYGYTF. The DNA for the CDR3 is TGTGCAAGTCGCTTCAGGGGTGCGTTTGACTATGGCTACACCTTC.

The chain employs TRBV21-1 and TRBJ1-5; the DNA was not used to check the table's D call, TRBD1. TRBV21-1 represents a pseudogene. This CDR3 has 12 residues. The CDR3, as DNA: TGTGCCAGCAGCAACAGGGACAAACCCCAGCATTTT. Residues: CASSNRDKPQHF.

The table lists this clonotype with many counts. The V and J genes are TRBV4-3 and TRBJ1-5, with 7 bases matching TRBD1. The germline V gene has CDR1 LGHNA and CDR2 YSLEER. Trimming removed 4 bases from V and 6 bases from J; junction bases left unmatched: 9. The CDR3 covers 15 residues. CDR3 coding DNA: TGCGCCAGCAGCCCTAGACAGGGCTTCAGTCAGCCCCAGCATTTT. Translating gives CASSPRQGFSQPQHF.

This clonotype was observed many times. This sequence joins TRBV3-1 and TRBJ2-3; 8 nucleotides match TRBD2. The V and J ends lost 1 base and 4 bases, in that order; junction bases with no gene match: 13. Germline CDR1 LGHDT, CDR2 YNNKEL (reference sequence). The CDR3 is 18 residues long. This CDR3 is CASSQGRAGGALADTQYF. As DNA, the CDR3 is TGTGCCAGCAGCCAAGGACGGGCCGGGGGGGCGCTCGCAGATACGCAGTATTTT.

This clonotype has a count of ten or more. The chain couples TRBV3-1 to TRBJ2-7; D uncertain. Germline CDR1 and CDR2: LGHDT and YNNKEL (reference sequence). Trimming removed 5 bases at V and 2 bases at J, with 10 bases between. There are 13 residues in the CDR3. The CDR3, as DNA: TGTGCCAGCAGCTCCCGATGGACCTACGAGCAGTACTTC. The encoded protein is CASSSRWTYEQYF.

J is TRBJ2-1 and V is TRBV3-1, with a weak D call TRBD1 (7 bases). This CDR3 contains 17 residues. With 3 bases removed from V and 0 bases from J, the gap between germline ends came to 15 bases. Germline CDR1 and CDR2: LGHDT and YNNKEL (reference sequence). The CDR3 DNA is TGTGCCAGCAGCCACTTTCAGGGGGGTAGCTCCTACAATGAGCAGTTCTTC. This translates into CASSHFQGGSSYNEQFF.

This clonotype occurred many times. This chain joins TRBV6-5 and TRBJ2-2; TRBD1 matches at 10 bases. Germline CDR1 MNHEY, CDR2 SVGAGI. CDR3 length equals 15 residues. Trimming at V came to 6 bases and at J to 4 bases, leaving 5 bases not matched to a gene. For the CDR3, the DNA is TGTGCCAGCAGATCCGGGACAGGGGTCACCGGGGAGCTGTTTTTT. Encoded protein: CASRSGTGVTGELFF.

This clonotype was found many times. The chain links TRBV20-1 to TRBJ2-1; possibly TRBD1 for D (5 bases). Per the germline V gene, CDR1 is DFQATT and CDR2 is SNEGSKA (reference sequence). Trimming removed 6 bases at V and 7 bases at J, with 19 bases between. The CDR3 has 14 amino acids. CDR3 residues: CSAHSLVRGNEQFF. CDR3 DNA sequence: TGCAGTGCCCATAGCCTTGTTAGGGGTAATGAGCAGTTCTTC.

This clonotype was observed many times. J is TRBJ2-7 and V is TRBV7-3, with D possibly TRBD1 on 5 matching bases. Looked up from germline, CDR1 is SGHTA and CDR2 is FQGTGA. The V and J ends lost 1 base and 7 bases respectively, with 11 bases between them. The CDR3 runs 13 residues. The CDR3 is CASSLMAGQEQYF. The CDR3 DNA reads TGTGCCAGCAGCTTAATGGCAGGGCAGGAGCAGTACTTC.

This clonotype was counted ten times or more. The chain is built from TRBV20-1 and TRBJ1-3, with D hard to call. V shed 3 bases and J shed 4 bases, with 16 bases lying between them. Looked up from germline, CDR1 is DFQATT and CDR2 is SNEGSKA (reference sequence). The CDR3 has 15 amino acids. CDR3 region: CSASGRDGFGNTIYF. CDR3 in DNA: TGCAGTGCTAGCGGCCGCGACGGCTTCGGAAACACCATATATTTT.

This clonotype was counted ten times or more. In this CDR3 the conserved last residue, phenylalanine or tryptophan, is missing, so a read error is likely. The chain uses TRBV5-5 and TRBJ1-2; tentative D call: TRBD1 (5 bases). This CDR3 has 13 amino acids. Germline CDR1 SGHKS, CDR2 YYEKEE (reference sequence). Trimming shortened V by 7 bases and J by 0 bases, and 10 bases separated the two germline ends. The CDR3 spells CASEGVANYGYTC. CDR3 DNA sequence: TGTGCCAGCGAAGGGGTGGCTAACTATGGCTACACCTGC.

The table lists this clonotype with many counts. The rearrangement joins TRBV7-3 to TRBJ2-7, with a tentative D call TRBD2 (7 bases). The V gene lost 1 base and the J gene lost 6 bases, with 10 bases spanning the gap. Germline V CDR1 and CDR2: SGHTA, FQGTGA. This CDR3 region has 13 residues. The DNA of the CDR3 is TGTGCCAGCAGCTTAATTAGGGGGGGCGAGCAGTACTTC. Amino acid sequence: CASSLIRGGEQYF.

CDR3: CASSWDSSTDTQYF. The CDR3 coding sequence is TGTGCCAGCAGTTGGGACAGTTCCACAGATACGCAGTATTTT. The chain joins TRBV12-3 or TRBV12-4 to TRBJ2-3; 7 nucleotides agree with TRBD1. The CDR3 has 14 amino acids. V shed 4 bases and J 2 bases; nucleotides not matched to a gene: 3.

This clonotype appeared many times. V gene TRBV12-3 or TRBV12-4 combines with J gene TRBJ2-3; no definite D call. V lost 6 bases, J lost 2 bases, and 6 bases lay in between. This CDR3 comprises 12 residues. The DNA for the CDR3 is TGTGCCAGCAGACGCTTCACAGATACGCAGTATTTT. Protein product: CASRRFTDTQYF.

This clonotype was recorded at least ten times. The genes are TRBV10-3 and TRBJ1-6; no definite D call. CDR1 and CDR2 from the germline V gene are ENHRY and SYGVKD. V was trimmed by 2 bases and J by 6 bases, leaving 2 bases between them. The CDR3 has 12 amino acids. As DNA, the CDR3 is TGTGCCATCAGTGAGCTTAATTCACCCCTCCACTTT. As protein: CAISELNSPLHF.